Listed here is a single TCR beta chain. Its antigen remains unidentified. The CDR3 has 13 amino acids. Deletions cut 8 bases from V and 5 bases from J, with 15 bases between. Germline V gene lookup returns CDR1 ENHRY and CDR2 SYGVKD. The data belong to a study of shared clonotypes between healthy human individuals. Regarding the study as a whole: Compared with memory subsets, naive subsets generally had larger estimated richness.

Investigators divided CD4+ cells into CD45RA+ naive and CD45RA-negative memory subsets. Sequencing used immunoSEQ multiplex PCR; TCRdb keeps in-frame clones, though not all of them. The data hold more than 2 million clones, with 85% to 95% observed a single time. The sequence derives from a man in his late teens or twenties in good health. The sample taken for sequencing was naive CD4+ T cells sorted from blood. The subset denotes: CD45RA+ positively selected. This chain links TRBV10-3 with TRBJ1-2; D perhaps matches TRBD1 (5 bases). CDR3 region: CAIGKTALYGYTF. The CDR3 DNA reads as TGTGCCATCGGAAAGACAGCGCTTTATGGCTACACCTTC.